This T cell receptor beta chain emerged from a study of T cell changes during pregnancy in multiple sclerosis. The table came from immunoSEQ multiplex PCR; TCRdb's copy has only in-frame clones and leaves some out. The sample consists of about 39,000 clones, 85% to 95% of them appearing once. This CDR3 contains 14 residues. The ends lost 8 bases at V and 4 bases at J; junction bases unmatched: 8. The V gene's germline CDR1 is SGHTA and CDR2 FQGNSA. The TCR comes from a female donor in good health, enrolled as a control in a pregnancy study. Source: CD4+ T cells from peripheral blood mononuclear cells, taken in the third trimester of pregnancy. The rearrangement joins TRBV7-2 to TRBJ2-1; 7 positions match TRBD1. Here the CDR3 reads CASARDSSYNEQFF. DNA of the CDR3: TGTGCCAGCGCCCGGGACAGCAGTTACAATGAGCAGTTCTTC. The whole variable domain, remainder taken from reference TRBV7-2 and TRBJ2-1, is GAGVSQSPSNKVTEKGKDVELRCDPISGHTALYWYRQSLGQGLEFLIYFQGNSAPDKSGLPSDRFSAERTGGSVSTLTIQRTQQEDSAVYLCASARDSSYNEQFFGPGTRLTVL.